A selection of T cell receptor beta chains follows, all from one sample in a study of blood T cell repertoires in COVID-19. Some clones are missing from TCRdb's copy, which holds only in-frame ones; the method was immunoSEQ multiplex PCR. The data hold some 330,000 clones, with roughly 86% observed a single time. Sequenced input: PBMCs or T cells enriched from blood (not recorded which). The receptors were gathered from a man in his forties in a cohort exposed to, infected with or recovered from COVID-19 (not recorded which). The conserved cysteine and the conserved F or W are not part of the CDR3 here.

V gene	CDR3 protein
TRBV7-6	ASSLRYTQY
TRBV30	AWSPGGASGELF
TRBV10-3	AISGAGGYQPQH
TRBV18	ASSYGQASVDTQY
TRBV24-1	ATSVGTGVNEKLF
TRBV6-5	ASRTSGLSYEQY
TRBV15	ATSRDLVDRAYQPQH
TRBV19	ASTSGGGGKETQY
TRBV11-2	ASSLVAGATYNEQF
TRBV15	ATSRDRKLSYEQY
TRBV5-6	ASSTQGIPIGYT
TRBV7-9	ASSLDDARSTIY
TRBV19	ASSIGTGFNQPQH
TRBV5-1	ASSRENRGRTEAF
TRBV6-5	ASSYSGTSGYEQY
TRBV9	ASSVTLAGVETGELF
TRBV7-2	ASSSPGGEETQY
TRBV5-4	ASSSGDGTQY
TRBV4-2	ASSQVGTANEKLF
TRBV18	ASSLREGTDTQY
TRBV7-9	ASSRGTGENRWKAF
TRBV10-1	ASSERGHRVNEQF
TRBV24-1	ATSDPRLNSYEQY
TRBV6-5	ASRQGQTSYNEQF
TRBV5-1	ASSLEGTGPYEQY
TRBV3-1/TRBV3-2	ASSPTGELLNEQF
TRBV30	AWGGQGEISPQH
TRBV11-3	ASSLRGTSGRPGELF
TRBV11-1	ASSYRGANEKLF
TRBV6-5	ASSYLTGLGYT
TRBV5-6	ASSFRDEQF
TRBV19	ASSAEGGEKLF
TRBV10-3	AIKQGENSPLH
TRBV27	ASSSYRGTGMNTEAF
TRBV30	AWSVKGARLF
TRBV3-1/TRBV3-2	ASSQGTGPRTEAF
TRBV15	ATSRGSRNEKLF
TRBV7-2	ASSHWTGTYNQPQH
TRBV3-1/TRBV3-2	ASSQVGSREGLIYEQY
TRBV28	ASSFPGSETQY